This is a list of T cell receptor beta chains from one sample in a study of blood T cell repertoires in COVID-19. Repertoires were generated with immunoSEQ multiplex PCR, while TCRdb's copy carries only in-frame clones and drops some. This table holds around 160,000 clones, around 81% found once. The sequenced material came from PBMCs or T cells enriched from blood (not recorded which). These receptors all come from a man aged 40-49 years who had recovered from COVID-19. Both conserved end residues are part of each CDR3. The order of the fields is clone size, D gene, J gene, V gene, CDR3 protein, CDR3 DNA. A D gene is named only where the DNA matches it firmly. Clone size is stated in some rows and not others, as once, few, many or a class when expanded.

clone size: -; D gene: TRBD1; J gene: TRBJ1-3; V gene: TRBV2; CDR3 protein: CASSATGGTSSGNTIYF; CDR3 DNA: TGTGCCAGCAGTGCGACAGGGGGAACATCGTCTGGAAACACCATATATTTT
clone size: -; D gene: -; J gene: TRBJ2-1; V gene: TRBV4-1; CDR3 protein: CASSLGPLLASYNEQFF; CDR3 DNA: TGCGCCAGCAGCCTAGGACCCCTTCTAGCATCCTACAATGAGCAGTTCTTC
clone size: -; D gene: TRBD1; J gene: TRBJ1-1; V gene: TRBV30; CDR3 protein: CAWSLDRDKAFF; CDR3 DNA: TGTGCCTGGAGTCTGGACAGGGACAAGGCTTTCTTT
clone size: -; D gene: TRBD2; J gene: TRBJ2-3; V gene: TRBV6-5; CDR3 protein: CASTRATSGGGTQYF; CDR3 DNA: TGTGCCAGCACCCGCGCGACTAGCGGGGGGGGAACGCAGTATTTT
clone size: -; D gene: TRBD1; J gene: TRBJ1-1; V gene: TRBV7-3; CDR3 protein: CASSQTDRVEAFF; CDR3 DNA: TGTGCCAGCAGCCAGACCGACAGGGTTGAAGCTTTCTTT
clone size: -; D gene: TRBD1; J gene: TRBJ2-2; V gene: TRBV2; CDR3 protein: CASSFTGDTGELFF; CDR3 DNA: TGTGCCAGCAGTTTCACAGGGGACACCGGGGAGCTGTTTTTT
clone size: -; D gene: -; J gene: TRBJ1-1; V gene: TRBV15; CDR3 protein: CATSRNYGRVRNTEAFF; CDR3 DNA: TGTGCCACCAGCAGAAATTACGGCCGGGTCAGGAACACTGAAGCTTTCTTT
clone size: many; D gene: -; J gene: TRBJ1-2; V gene: TRBV6-5; CDR3 protein: CASTAGPGHGYTF; CDR3 DNA: TGTGCCAGCACCGCGGGACCGGGTCATGGCTACACCTTC
clone size: -; D gene: -; J gene: TRBJ1-2; V gene: TRBV19; CDR3 protein: CASSTGQGSEGYTF; CDR3 DNA: TGTGCCAGTAGCACCGGGCAGGGTTCGGAGGGCTACACCTTC
clone size: -; D gene: -; J gene: TRBJ1-1; V gene: TRBV19; CDR3 protein: CASRRSDYMNTEAFF; CDR3 DNA: TGTGCCAGCCGTAGGAGCGACTATATGAACACTGAAGCTTTCTTT
clone size: -; D gene: -; J gene: TRBJ1-4; V gene: TRBV19; CDR3 protein: CASSITDEKLFF; CDR3 DNA: TGTGCCAGTAGTATAACAGATGAAAAACTGTTTTTT
clone size: -; D gene: -; J gene: TRBJ1-5; V gene: TRBV19; CDR3 protein: CAISLQGGDQPQHF; CDR3 DNA: TGTGCCATTTCTCTACAGGGCGGTGATCAGCCCCAGCATTTT
clone size: -; D gene: TRBD2; J gene: TRBJ2-2; V gene: TRBV7-7; CDR3 protein: CASSETLAGGPTGELFF; CDR3 DNA: TGTGCCAGCAGCGAAACACTAGCGGGGGGGCCCACCGGGGAGCTGTTTTTT
clone size: -; D gene: -; J gene: TRBJ2-5; V gene: TRBV11-3; CDR3 protein: CASSRNGGVQETQYF; CDR3 DNA: TGTGCCAGCAGCCGGAATGGCGGGGTTCAAGAGACCCAGTACTTC
clone size: -; D gene: -; J gene: TRBJ2-5; V gene: TRBV2; CDR3 protein: CASSVQETQYF; CDR3 DNA: TGTGCCAGCAGCGTACAGGAGACCCAGTACTTC
clone size: -; D gene: -; J gene: TRBJ1-2; V gene: TRBV7-2; CDR3 protein: CASSFLDNKAYGTF; CDR3 DNA: TGTGCCAGCAGCTTTCTGGACAATAAGGCCTATGGCACCTTC
clone size: -; D gene: TRBD2; J gene: TRBJ2-1; V gene: TRBV27; CDR3 protein: CASSLDPYGAGVGAGNEQFF; CDR3 DNA: TGTGCCAGCAGTTTAGATCCTTATGGAGCGGGGGTAGGGGCCGGGAATGAGCAGTTCTTC
clone size: -; D gene: -; J gene: TRBJ2-3; V gene: TRBV3-1/TRBV3-2; CDR3 protein: CASSFRQVLTDTQYF; CDR3 DNA: TGTGCCAGCAGTTTCCGACAGGTCCTCACAGATACGCAGTATTTT
clone size: -; D gene: -; J gene: TRBJ2-5; V gene: TRBV7-7; CDR3 protein: CASSLGLVGSGQETQYF; CDR3 DNA: TGTGCCAGCAGCTTAGGGTTGGTCGGCAGCGGACAAGAGACCCAGTACTTC
clone size: -; D gene: TRBD1; J gene: TRBJ2-3; V gene: TRBV6-4; CDR3 protein: CASSVDRASDTQYF; CDR3 DNA: TGTGCCAGCAGTGTGGACAGGGCGTCAGATACGCAGTATTTT
clone size: -; D gene: -; J gene: TRBJ1-1; V gene: TRBV11-1; CDR3 protein: CASSLSAEAFF; CDR3 DNA: TGTGCCAGCAGCTTATCCGCTGAAGCTTTCTTT
clone size: once; D gene: TRBD2; J gene: TRBJ2-1; V gene: TRBV4-1; CDR3 protein: CASSHRYTSGGASEQFF; CDR3 DNA: TGCGCCAGCAGCCACCGATATACTAGCGGGGGGGCCAGTGAGCAGTTCTTC
clone size: -; D gene: TRBD2; J gene: TRBJ2-2; V gene: TRBV7-6; CDR3 protein: CASKGLAGVNTGELFF; CDR3 DNA: TGTGCCAGCAAGGGACTAGCGGGCGTTAACACCGGGGAGCTGTTTTTT
clone size: -; D gene: -; J gene: TRBJ1-2; V gene: TRBV12-3/TRBV12-4; CDR3 protein: CASSFSGNYGYTF; CDR3 DNA: TGTGCCAGCAGTTTTTCCGGTAACTATGGCTACACCTTC
clone size: -; D gene: -; J gene: TRBJ1-1; V gene: TRBV19; CDR3 protein: CASSTSGGNTEAFF; CDR3 DNA: TGTGCCAGTAGTACGTCCGGGGGGAACACTGAAGCTTTCTTT
clone size: -; D gene: -; J gene: TRBJ1-1; V gene: TRBV7-3; CDR3 protein: CASSLRKGVKNTEAFF; CDR3 DNA: TGTGCCAGCAGCTTACGGAAGGGGGTCAAGAACACTGAAGCTTTCTTT
clone size: -; D gene: TRBD2; J gene: TRBJ2-3; V gene: TRBV24-1; CDR3 protein: CATSELAGARTDTQYF; CDR3 DNA: TGTGCCACCAGTGAGTTAGCGGGGGCCCGCACAGATACGCAGTATTTT
clone size: -; D gene: TRBD1; J gene: TRBJ1-2; V gene: TRBV7-8; CDR3 protein: CASSLRGLSYGYTF; CDR3 DNA: TGTGCCAGCAGCCTCAGGGGGCTAAGCTATGGCTACACCTTC
clone size: -; D gene: TRBD1; J gene: TRBJ1-5; V gene: TRBV19; CDR3 protein: CASHMGQGVGNQPQHF; CDR3 DNA: TGTGCCAGTCATATGGGACAGGGGGTTGGCAATCAGCCCCAGCATTTT
clone size: -; D gene: TRBD1; J gene: TRBJ1-5; V gene: TRBV2; CDR3 protein: CASSARVYDRGNQPQHF; CDR3 DNA: TGTGCCAGCAGTGCTCGGGTATACGACAGGGGGAATCAGCCCCAGCATTTT
clone size: -; D gene: TRBD1; J gene: TRBJ1-4; V gene: TRBV2; CDR3 protein: CASRLGTGLTNEKLFF; CDR3 DNA: TGTGCCAGCAGACTCGGGACAGGGTTAACTAATGAAAAACTGTTTTTT
clone size: -; D gene: TRBD1; J gene: TRBJ1-2; V gene: TRBV30; CDR3 protein: CAWSFGQGHGYTF; CDR3 DNA: TGTGCCTGGAGTTTCGGACAGGGCCATGGCTACACCTTC
clone size: -; D gene: -; J gene: TRBJ2-2; V gene: TRBV7-2; CDR3 protein: CASSLLGAQVAGELFF; CDR3 DNA: TGTGCCAGCAGCTTACTGGGGGCGCAGGTAGCCGGGGAGCTGTTTTTT
clone size: -; D gene: TRBD1; J gene: TRBJ1-2; V gene: TRBV4-1; CDR3 protein: CASSQVARGLDGYTF; CDR3 DNA: TGCGCCAGCAGCCAAGTCGCCAGGGGGTTGGATGGCTACACCTTC
clone size: once; D gene: -; J gene: TRBJ1-1; V gene: TRBV5-1; CDR3 protein: CASSDYRDTEAFF; CDR3 DNA: TGCGCCAGCAGCGACTACAGGGACACTGAAGCTTTCTTT
clone size: -; D gene: -; J gene: TRBJ2-6; V gene: TRBV10-3; CDR3 protein: CAISGQGGNGANVLTF; CDR3 DNA: TGTGCCATCAGTGGCCAAGGGGGAAATGGGGCCAACGTCCTGACTTTC
clone size: many; D gene: -; J gene: TRBJ1-5; V gene: TRBV19; CDR3 protein: CASSIIGGGGQPQHF; CDR3 DNA: TGTGCCAGTAGTATAATCGGGGGGGGCGGGCAGCCCCAGCATTTT
clone size: -; D gene: -; J gene: TRBJ2-5; V gene: TRBV19; CDR3 protein: CASSMEGSTETQYF; CDR3 DNA: TGTGCCAGTAGTATGGAGGGGAGTACGGAGACCCAGTACTTC
clone size: -; D gene: TRBD1; J gene: TRBJ1-1; V gene: TRBV7-9; CDR3 protein: CASSPLQGASSDTEAFF; CDR3 DNA: TGTGCCAGCAGCCCCTTGCAGGGGGCATCGTCGGACACTGAAGCTTTCTTT
clone size: -; D gene: -; J gene: TRBJ2-5; V gene: TRBV19; CDR3 protein: CASRTGVASETQYF; CDR3 DNA: TGTGCCAGTAGAACGGGGGTCGCCTCAGAGACCCAGTACTTC
clone size: -; D gene: TRBD1; J gene: TRBJ1-6; V gene: TRBV5-5; CDR3 protein: CASSWGDRGGNPLHF; CDR3 DNA: TGTGCCAGCAGCTGGGGGGACAGGGGAGGTAATCCCCTCCACTTT
clone size: -; D gene: -; J gene: TRBJ1-2; V gene: TRBV6-5; CDR3 protein: CASSYGGGGLNGYTF; CDR3 DNA: TGTGCCAGCAGTTACGGGGGGGGAGGGCTGAATGGCTACACCTTC
clone size: once; D gene: TRBD1; J gene: TRBJ2-7; V gene: TRBV13; CDR3 protein: CASSLAPTGVPAGQYF; CDR3 DNA: TGTGCCAGCAGCTTAGCGCCGACAGGGGTGCCGGCCGGGCAGTACTTC
clone size: once; D gene: TRBD1; J gene: TRBJ2-1; V gene: TRBV2; CDR3 protein: CASSGTGLRKEQFF; CDR3 DNA: TGTGCCAGTTCCGGGACAGGGCTACGGAAGGAGCAGTTCTTC
clone size: -; D gene: TRBD2; J gene: TRBJ2-3; V gene: TRBV9; CDR3 protein: CASSVDSGGTLSTDTQYF; CDR3 DNA: TGTGCCAGCAGCGTAGATAGCGGGGGGACCCTGAGCACAGATACGCAGTATTTT
clone size: -; D gene: TRBD1; J gene: TRBJ2-7; V gene: TRBV23-1; CDR3 protein: CASSQLATLIEPGQLNYEQYF; CDR3 DNA: TGCGCCAGCAGTCAATTGGCGACCTTGATCGAACCGGGACAGTTAAACTACGAGCAGTACTTC
clone size: few; D gene: -; J gene: TRBJ1-1; V gene: TRBV19; CDR3 protein: CASSLGVPRSTEAFF; CDR3 DNA: TGTGCCAGTAGTTTAGGAGTCCCCCGGTCGACTGAAGCTTTCTTT
clone size: -; D gene: TRBD1; J gene: TRBJ2-1; V gene: TRBV6-5; CDR3 protein: CASYARGRVQDEQFF; CDR3 DNA: TGTGCCTCTTACGCCAGGGGGCGAGTCCAAGATGAGCAGTTCTTC
clone size: -; D gene: TRBD1; J gene: TRBJ2-3; V gene: TRBV6-5; CDR3 protein: CASSPRGSTDTQYF; CDR3 DNA: TGTGCCAGCAGCCCCAGGGGGAGCACAGATACGCAGTATTTT
clone size: once; D gene: -; J gene: TRBJ1-1; V gene: TRBV29-1; CDR3 protein: CSVEGMTEAPEAFF; CDR3 DNA: TGCAGCGTTGAAGGAATGACAGAAGCCCCTGAAGCTTTCTTT